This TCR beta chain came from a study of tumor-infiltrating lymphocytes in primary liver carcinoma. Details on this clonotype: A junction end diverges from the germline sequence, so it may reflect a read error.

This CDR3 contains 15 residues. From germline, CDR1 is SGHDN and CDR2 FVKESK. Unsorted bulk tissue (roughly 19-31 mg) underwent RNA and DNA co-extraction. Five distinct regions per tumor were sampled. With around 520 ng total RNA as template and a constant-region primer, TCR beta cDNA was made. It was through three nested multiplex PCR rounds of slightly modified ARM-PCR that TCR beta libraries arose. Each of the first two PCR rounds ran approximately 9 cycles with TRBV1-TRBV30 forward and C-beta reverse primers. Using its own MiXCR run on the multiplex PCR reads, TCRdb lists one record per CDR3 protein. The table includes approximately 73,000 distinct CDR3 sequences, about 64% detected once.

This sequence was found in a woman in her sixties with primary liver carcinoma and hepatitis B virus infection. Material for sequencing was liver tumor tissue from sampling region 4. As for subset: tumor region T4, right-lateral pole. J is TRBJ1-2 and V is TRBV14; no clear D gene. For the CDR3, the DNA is TGTGCCAGCAGCCAAGGTCCAGACTTGAACTATGGCCACACCTTC. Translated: CASSQGPDLNYGHTF.